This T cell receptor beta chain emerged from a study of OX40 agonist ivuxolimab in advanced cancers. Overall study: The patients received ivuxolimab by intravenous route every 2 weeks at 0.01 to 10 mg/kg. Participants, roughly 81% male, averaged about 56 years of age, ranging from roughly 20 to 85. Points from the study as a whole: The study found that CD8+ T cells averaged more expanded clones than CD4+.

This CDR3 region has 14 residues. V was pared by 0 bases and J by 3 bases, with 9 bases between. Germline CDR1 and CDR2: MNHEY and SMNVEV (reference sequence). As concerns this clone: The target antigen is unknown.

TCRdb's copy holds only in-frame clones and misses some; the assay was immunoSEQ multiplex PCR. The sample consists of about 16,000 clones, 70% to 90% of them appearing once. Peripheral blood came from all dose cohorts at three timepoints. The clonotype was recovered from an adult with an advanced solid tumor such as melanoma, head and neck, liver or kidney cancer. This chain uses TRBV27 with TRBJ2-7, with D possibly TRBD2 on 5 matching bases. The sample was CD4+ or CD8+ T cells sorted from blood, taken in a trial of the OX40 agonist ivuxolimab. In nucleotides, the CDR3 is TGTGCCAGCAGTTTATCGATTGGAGGCTACGAGCAGTACTTC. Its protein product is CASSLSIGGYEQYF.